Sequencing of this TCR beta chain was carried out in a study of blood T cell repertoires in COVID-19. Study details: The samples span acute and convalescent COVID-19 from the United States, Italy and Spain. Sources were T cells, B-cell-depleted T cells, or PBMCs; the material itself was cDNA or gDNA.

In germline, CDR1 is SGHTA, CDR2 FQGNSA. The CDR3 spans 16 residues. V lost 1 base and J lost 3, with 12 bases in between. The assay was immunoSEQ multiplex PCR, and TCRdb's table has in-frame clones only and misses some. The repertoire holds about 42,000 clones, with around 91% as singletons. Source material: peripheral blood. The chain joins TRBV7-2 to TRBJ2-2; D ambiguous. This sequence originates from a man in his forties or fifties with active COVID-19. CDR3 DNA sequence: TGTGCCAGCAGCTTAGAGGTAGCCTGGGACACCGGGGAGCTGTTTTTT. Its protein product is CASSLEVAWDTGELFF.